Described below is a single TCR beta chain sequence and its context. Treatment reported: randomized to nivolumab then ipilimumab (arm A) or the reverse (arm B). No patient had prior DNA-damaging chemotherapy. From thawed PBMCs, live CD3+CD8+ cells negative for CD19 and CD56 were sorted. Sequencing was performed with immunoSEQ multiplex PCR; in TCRdb, only in-frame clones are kept and a portion is missing. The table records about 13,000 clones, 60% to 80% of them present only once. Per germline, CDR1 SQVTM and CDR2 ANQGSEA. Trimming at V came to 5 bases and at J to 2 bases, leaving 12 bases not matched to a gene. The CDR3 totals 16 residues. This entry belongs to a study of sequential checkpoint blockade in melanoma. At the level of the study: Both treatment sequences were followed by maintenance nivolumab.

The material was CD8+ T cells sorted from blood (inferred from file names), obtained from a patient given nivolumab and ipilimumab in sequence. The chain joins TRBV29-1 to TRBJ1-3; 7 nucleotides match TRBD1. The TCR sequence derives from a human patient with melanoma. Some clones in this sample may be carry-over from other donors' samples. CDR3 sequence (DNA): TGCAGCGTTCTGACGTCGGACAGGTCCGCTGGAAACACCATATATTTT. Its protein is CSVLTSDRSAGNTIYF.